This T cell receptor (beta chain) is drawn from a study of blood T cell repertoires in COVID-19. Overall study context: Acute and convalescent COVID-19 samples came from the United States, Italy and Spain.

CDR1 and CDR2 (germline): SGHRS, YFSETQ. The CDR3 spans 13 residues. After removal of 4 bases from V and 14 bases from J, the junction contained 9 bases not matched to a gene. Generated by immunoSEQ multiplex PCR, the TCRdb table keeps only in-frame clones and is missing some. The sample holds some 260,000 clones, 88% seen once. The chain recombines TRBV5-1 with TRBJ1-4; 9 bases fit TRBD1. The sequence derives from a woman aged 70-85 years with COVID-19, enrolled during active disease. The specimen sequenced was peripheral blood. The DNA of the CDR3 is TGCGCCAGCAGCGACTTGTCGGGGACAGGGCTGTTTTTT. It specifies CASSDLSGTGLFF.